These 2 T cell receptor beta chains were all obtained from the same sample, sequenced in a study of blood T cell repertoires in COVID-19. Produced via immunoSEQ multiplex PCR; TCRdb's table is partial and in-frame only. The sample consists of about 250,000 clones, just under 85% of them appearing once. The sample comprised peripheral blood. These receptors were obtained from a man older than 75 with acute or convalescent COVID-19.

V usage is TRBV3-1 (or the pseudogene TRBV3-2) and J usage is TRBJ2-3, with D tentatively TRBD1 (6 bases). With 4 bases removed from V and 1 base from J, the gap between germline ends came to 21 bases. The CDR3 is made up of 18 amino acids. The germline V gene has CDR1 LGHDT and CDR2 YNNKEL (reference sequence). CDR3 in DNA: TGTGCCAGCAGCCCCAAGGGTAGGGGGTCCTCTCGCACAGATACGCAGTATTTT. Protein sequence: CASSPKGRGSSRTDTQYF.

The V and J genes are TRBV5-4 and TRBJ1-6; D call uncertain. The CDR3 is made up of 14 amino acids. Germline V gene lookup returns CDR1 SGHNT and CDR2 YYREEE (reference sequence). Between the trimmed V and J ends, which lost 0 bases and 9 bases, there was a span of 10 bases. CDR3 loop: CASSLVGSGSPLHF. As DNA, the CDR3 is TGTGCCAGCAGCTTGGTGGGCAGCGGTTCACCCCTCCACTTT.